The 18 T cell receptor beta chains presented below share a single source sample, sequenced in a study of T cell repertoires in cytomegalovirus infection. TCRdb analysed the reads with MiXCR anew, one entry per CDR3 protein. Among 250,000 or so distinct CDR3 sequences, about a sixth were seen once, and the ten largest hold around 47%. Sequenced material: CD8+ T cells from PBMCs. These receptors were collected from a human donor in good health (CMV status not recorded). Some clones in this sample may be carry-over from other donors' samples.

J is TRBJ2-7 and V is TRBV2, with 7 bases fitting TRBD2. This CDR3 has 18 amino acids. V was pared by 2 bases and J by 4 bases, with 17 bases of the junction left unmatched. CDR1 and CDR2 (germline): SNHLY, FYNNEI. Here the CDR3 DNA reads TGTGCCAGCAGTGAACGAGCCGATGGGAGGGATCCGTTTTACGAGCAGTACTTC. Residues: CASSERADGRDPFYEQYF.

This clonotype was counted ten times or more. The chain uses TRBV7-9 and TRBJ2-6; the match to TRBD1 covers 8 bases. This CDR3 is 20 amino acids long. With 0 bases clipped from V and 0 bases from J, the junction kept 10 bases outside the gene matches. Germline CDR1 SEHNR, CDR2 FQNEAQ (reference sequence). The CDR3 nucleotides read TGTGCCAGCAGCTTAGCCGTTCTAGGACAGGGCAACTCTGGGGCCAACGTCCTGACTTTC. Its protein is CASSLAVLGQGNSGANVLTF.

There are many counts of this clonotype. The rearrangement links TRBV7-9 to TRBJ2-5; TRBD1 matches at 8 bases. Looked up from germline, CDR1 is SEHNR and CDR2 is FQNEAQ (reference sequence). The length of the CDR3 is 15 residues. Here the CDR3 reads CAYSSGQGAPETQYF. In nucleotides, the CDR3 is TGTGCTTATTCGAGTGGACAGGGCGCTCCGGAGACCCAGTACTTC.

This clonotype came up many times. V gene TRBV20-1 combines with J gene TRBJ2-1, with 7 bases identical to TRBD2. The CDR3 is 15 residues long. CDR1 is DFQATT and CDR2 is SNEGSKA in the germline V gene (reference sequence). V shed 0 bases and J 5 bases; nucleotides not matched to a gene: 7. The CDR3 coding sequence is TGCAGTGCTAGAGACCTAGCGGAAGAAGACAATGAGCAGTTCTTC. Encoded protein: CSARDLAEEDNEQFF.

This clonotype came up many times. The rearrangement joins TRBV7-2 to TRBJ2-2, with 10 bases that match TRBD2. The CDR3 covers 17 residues. Losses at the gene ends were 5 bases for V and 6 bases for J; bases not matched to a gene: 12. Germline V CDR1 and CDR2: SGHTA, FQGNSA. The CDR3 sequence is CASSKAIAGGYAGELFF. The CDR3 DNA reads as TGTGCCAGCAGCAAAGCAATAGCGGGGGGATACGCCGGGGAGCTGTTTTTT.

This clonotype occurred once. Its ends do not fully match the called genes, so a read error is possible. The genes are TRBV4-1 and TRBJ2-2; 9 positions match TRBD2. The germline CDR1 and CDR2 sequences are MGHRA and YSYEKL. This CDR3 is built from 17 residues. Here the CDR3 reads CASSRIAGALRSGELFF. DNA of the CDR3: TGTGCCAGCAGCCGAATAGCGGGGGCTCTTCGATCCGGGGAGCTGTTTTTT.

The V gene is TRBV25-1, the J gene TRBJ2-7; 8 nucleotides line up with TRBD2. The trim removed 3 bases at V and 0 bases at J, leaving 4 bases unmatched. Germline assignment: CDR1 MGHDK and CDR2 SYGVNS. There are 15 residues in the CDR3. CDR3 residues: CASSDIAGYSYEQYF. CDR3 nucleotide sequence: TGTGCCAGCAGTGATATAGCGGGGTACTCCTACGAGCAGTACTTC.

This chain links TRBV7-9 with TRBJ2-7; possible D gene TRBD1, 5 bases. Germline V CDR1 and CDR2: SEHNR, FQNEAQ (reference sequence). The length of the CDR3 is 13 residues. Trimming removed 5 bases from V and 3 bases from J, with 11 bases in between. This CDR3 is CASSPTENYEQYF. CDR3 DNA sequence: TGTGCCAGCAGCCCGACAGAAAACTACGAGCAGTACTTC.

Ten or more counts support this clonotype. V gene TRBV12-3 or TRBV12-4 combines with J gene TRBJ1-5; 9 nucleotides match TRBD1. This CDR3 spans 14 amino acids. Germline trimming cut 7 bases from V and 1 base from J; bases unmatched to any gene: 2. In DNA form, the CDR3 reads TGTGCCAGCACCGGGACAGGGAGCAATCAGCCCCAGCATTTT. Protein product: CASTGTGSNQPQHF.

This clonotype appeared a few times. The CDR3 sequence is CASSGAGEETQYF. In DNA, the CDR3 is TGTGCCAGCAGTGGGGCAGGAGAAGAGACCCAGTACTTC. This sequence joins TRBV2 and TRBJ2-5; D is unclear. The CDR3 runs 13 residues. The germline V and J ends were trimmed by 4 bases and 3 bases, with 9 bases remaining between them. In germline, CDR1 is SNHLY, CDR2 FYNNEI.

The J gene is TRBJ2-3, the V gene TRBV4-1; no clear D gene. This CDR3 region has 14 residues. V dropped 4 bases and J dropped 4 bases, with 12 bases sitting between them. CDR1 is MGHRA, CDR2 YSYEKL, per germline. In DNA, the CDR3 is TGCGCCAGCAGCCCCCGGCGGCCCGCAGATACGCAGTATTTT. Its protein is CASSPRRPADTQYF.

This clonotype was counted between two and nine times. This chain connects TRBV2 to TRBJ1-2, with 7 bases aligning to TRBD1. The length of the CDR3 is 14 residues. J lost 7 bases, V lost 5 bases, and 10 bases had no gene match. CDR1 is SNHLY, CDR2 FYNNEI, per germline. The DNA for the CDR3 is TGTGCCAGCAGTCCCTCGACAGGGTTCTTTGGCTACACCTTC. Encoded protein: CASSPSTGFFGYTF.

J is TRBJ2-5 and V is TRBV18; 9 bases line up with TRBD1. CDR3 size: 16 residues. Per germline, CDR1 KGHSH and CDR2 LQKENI. With V trimmed by 1 base and J by 3 bases, 6 bases remained unmatched. Written as DNA, the CDR3 is TGTGCCAGCTCACCACGGGACAGGGAGGTGAAAGAGACCCAGTACTTC. This encodes CASSPRDREVKETQYF.

This clonotype was detected many times. The chain combines TRBV7-2 with TRBJ1-5; D ambiguous. From germline, CDR1 is SGHTA and CDR2 FQGNSA. The CDR3 consists of 13 residues. V lost 1 base to trimming and J lost 5 bases, with 6 bases between them. The chain's CDR3 is CASSLVLYQPQHF. CDR3 DNA sequence: TGTGCCAGCAGCTTAGTGTTGTATCAGCCCCAGCATTTT.

At least ten counts were recorded for this clonotype. J is TRBJ2-5 and V is TRBV6-2 or TRBV6-3; D gene uncertain. The CDR3 is 15 residues long. Germline V gene sequence: CDR1 MNHEY, CDR2 SVGEGT. Trimming shortened V by 3 bases and J by 5 bases, and 16 bases separated the two germline ends. The CDR3 loop is CASSYYINSRETQYF. CDR3 sequence (DNA): TGTGCCAGCAGTTATTACATTAACAGTAGGGAGACCCAGTACTTC.

The chain has TRBV11-2 and TRBJ2-5; possibly TRBD1 for D (5 bases). Germline lookup yields CDR1 SGHAT and CDR2 FQNNGV. Trimming pared 4 bases from V and 2 bases from J, leaving 17 bases between. The CDR3 consists of 16 residues. The CDR3 is CASSSVRAPEQETQYF. The CDR3 DNA follows: TGTGCCAGCAGCTCAGTCAGGGCCCCAGAACAAGAGACCCAGTACTTC.

This clonotype was counted only a few times. This chain connects TRBV20-1 to TRBJ1-2, with D perhaps matching TRBD1 (6 bases). CDR3 length: 14 residues. In germline, CDR1 is DFQATT, CDR2 SNEGSKA (reference sequence). V was clipped by 5 bases and J by 4 bases, with 17 bases between them. CDR3 DNA sequence: TGCAGTGCTCGTGACCAGGGGCCCTTCTATGGCTACACCTTC. It is translated as CSARDQGPFYGYTF.

This sequence joins TRBV29-1 and TRBJ2-5; 7 bases fit TRBD2. The ends lost 6 bases at V and 1 base at J; junction bases unmatched: 8. Germline CDR1 SQVTM, CDR2 ANQGSEA. The CDR3 loop spans 14 amino acids. The CDR3 DNA is TGCAGCGTCTTTGGACCGGGGGGCCAAGAGACCCAGTACTTC. Its translation is CSVFGPGGQETQYF.